The clone carrying this T cell receptor (beta chain) was seen a handful of times. The source of the sample is a study of T-cell reconstitution after alpha-beta-depleted transplantation in children. This CDR3 is 15 amino acids long. Trimming took 1 base from V and 3 from J; bases not matched to a gene: 6. A library of TCRbeta sequences, prepared with unique molecular identifiers, was generated. TCRdb re-derived calls from the PCR reads in MiXCR, one entry per CDR3 protein. The data hold 450,000 to 500,000 distinct CDR3 sequences, with around 12% observed a single time. The source is a human donor who donated a stem cell graft to a child with combined immunodeficiency. This chain joins TRBV12-3 or TRBV12-4 and TRBJ2-7; the match to TRBD2 covers 7 bases. This material consisted of PBMCs from the stem cell graft donor, taken from the stem cell graft. The CDR3 DNA is TGTGCCAGCAGTTTAGGTGCGGGAGAGGGCTACGAGCAGTACTTC. Amino acid sequence: CASSLGAGEGYEQYF.